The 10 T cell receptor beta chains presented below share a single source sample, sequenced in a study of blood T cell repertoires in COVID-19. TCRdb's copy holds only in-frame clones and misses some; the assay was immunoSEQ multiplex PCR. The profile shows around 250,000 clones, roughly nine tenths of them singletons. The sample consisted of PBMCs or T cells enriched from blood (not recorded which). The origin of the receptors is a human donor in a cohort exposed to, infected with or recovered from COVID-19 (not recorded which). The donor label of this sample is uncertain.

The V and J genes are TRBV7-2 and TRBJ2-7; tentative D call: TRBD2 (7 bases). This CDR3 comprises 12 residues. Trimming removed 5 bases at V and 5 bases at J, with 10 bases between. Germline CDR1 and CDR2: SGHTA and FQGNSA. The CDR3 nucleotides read TGTGCCAGCAGCACGGGGGGCAACGAGCAGTACTTC. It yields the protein CASSTGGNEQYF.

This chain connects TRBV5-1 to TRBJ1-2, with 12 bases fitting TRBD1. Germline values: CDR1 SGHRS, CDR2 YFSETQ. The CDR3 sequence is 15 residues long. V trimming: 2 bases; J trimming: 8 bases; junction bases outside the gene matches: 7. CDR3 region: CASSLPGQGAGGYTF. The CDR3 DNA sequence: TGCGCCAGCAGCTTACCGGGACAGGGGGCCGGGGGCTACACCTTC.

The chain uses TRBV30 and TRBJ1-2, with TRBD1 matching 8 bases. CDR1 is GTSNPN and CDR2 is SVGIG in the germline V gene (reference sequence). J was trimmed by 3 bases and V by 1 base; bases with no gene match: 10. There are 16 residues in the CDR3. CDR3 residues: CAWSGPWTGTYYGYTF. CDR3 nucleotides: TGTGCCTGGAGTGGACCGTGGACAGGGACTTACTATGGCTACACCTTC.

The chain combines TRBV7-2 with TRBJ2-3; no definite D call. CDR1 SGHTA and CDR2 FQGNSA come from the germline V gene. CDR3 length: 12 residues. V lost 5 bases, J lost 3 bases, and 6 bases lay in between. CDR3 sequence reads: CASSPETDTQYF. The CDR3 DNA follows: TGTGCCAGCAGCCCAGAAACAGATACGCAGTATTTT.

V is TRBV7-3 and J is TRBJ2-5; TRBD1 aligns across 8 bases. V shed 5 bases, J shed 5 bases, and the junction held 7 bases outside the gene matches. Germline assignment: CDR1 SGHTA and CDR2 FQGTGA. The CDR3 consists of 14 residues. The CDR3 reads CASSTDRGGETQYF. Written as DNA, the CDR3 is TGTGCCAGCAGCACCGACAGGGGAGGTGAGACCCAGTACTTC.

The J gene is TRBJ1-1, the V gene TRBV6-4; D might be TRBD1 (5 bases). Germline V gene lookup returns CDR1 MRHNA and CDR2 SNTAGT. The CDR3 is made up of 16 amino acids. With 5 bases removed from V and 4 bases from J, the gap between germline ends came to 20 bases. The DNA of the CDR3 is TGTGCCAGCAGTCCATCTGGGGCCTTATGGGGCACTGAAGCTTTCTTT. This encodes CASSPSGALWGTEAFF.

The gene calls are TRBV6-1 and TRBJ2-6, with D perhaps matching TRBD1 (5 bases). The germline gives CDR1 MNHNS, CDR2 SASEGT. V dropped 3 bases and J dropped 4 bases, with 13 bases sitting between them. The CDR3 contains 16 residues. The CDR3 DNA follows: TGTGCCAGCAGTGAGTGGGTGGGGCCAGGGGCCAACGTCCTGACTTTC. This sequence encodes CASSEWVGPGANVLTF.

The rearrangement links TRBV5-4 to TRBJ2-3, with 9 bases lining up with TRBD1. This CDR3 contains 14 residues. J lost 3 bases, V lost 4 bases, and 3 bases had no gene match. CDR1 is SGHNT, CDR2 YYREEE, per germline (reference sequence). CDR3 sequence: CASSPGQGTDTQYF. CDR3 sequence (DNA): TGTGCCAGCAGCCCAGGACAGGGGACAGATACGCAGTATTTT.

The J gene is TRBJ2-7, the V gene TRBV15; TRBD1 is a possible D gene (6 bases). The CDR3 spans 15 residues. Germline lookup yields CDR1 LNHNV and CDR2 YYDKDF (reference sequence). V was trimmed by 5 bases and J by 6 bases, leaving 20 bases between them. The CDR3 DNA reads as TGTGCCACCAGCCTACGAGCAGGGGAATTCAGCGAGCAGTACTTC. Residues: CATSLRAGEFSEQYF. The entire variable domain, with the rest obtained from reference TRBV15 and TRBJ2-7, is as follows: DAMVIQNPRYQVTQFGKPVTLSCSQTLNHNVMYWYQQKSSQAPKLLFHYYDKDFNNEADTPDNFQSRRPNTSFCFLDIRSPGLGDTAMYLCATSLRAGEFSEQYFGPGTRLTVT.

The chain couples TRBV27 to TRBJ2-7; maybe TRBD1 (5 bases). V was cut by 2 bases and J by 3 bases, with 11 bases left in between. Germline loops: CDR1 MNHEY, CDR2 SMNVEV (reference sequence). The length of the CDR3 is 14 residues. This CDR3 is CASSLGDRHYEQYF. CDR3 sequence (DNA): TGTGCCAGCAGTTTAGGCGACAGACACTACGAGCAGTACTTC.